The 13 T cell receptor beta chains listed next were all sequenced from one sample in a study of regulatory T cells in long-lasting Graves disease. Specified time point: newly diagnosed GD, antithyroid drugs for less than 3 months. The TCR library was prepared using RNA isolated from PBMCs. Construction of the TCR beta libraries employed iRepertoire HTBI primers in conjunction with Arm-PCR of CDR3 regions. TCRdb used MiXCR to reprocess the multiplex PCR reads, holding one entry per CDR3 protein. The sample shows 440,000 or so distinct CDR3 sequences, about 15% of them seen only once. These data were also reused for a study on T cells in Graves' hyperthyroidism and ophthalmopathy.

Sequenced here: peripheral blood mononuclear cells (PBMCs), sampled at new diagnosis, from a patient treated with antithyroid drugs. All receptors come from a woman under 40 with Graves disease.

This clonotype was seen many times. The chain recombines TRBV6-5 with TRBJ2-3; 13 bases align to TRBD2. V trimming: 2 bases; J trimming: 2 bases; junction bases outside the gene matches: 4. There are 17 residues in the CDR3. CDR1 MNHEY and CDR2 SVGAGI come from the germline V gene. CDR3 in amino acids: CASSYGGTSGITDTQYF. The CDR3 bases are TGTGCCAGCAGTTACGGGGGGACTAGCGGGATCACAGATACGCAGTATTTT.

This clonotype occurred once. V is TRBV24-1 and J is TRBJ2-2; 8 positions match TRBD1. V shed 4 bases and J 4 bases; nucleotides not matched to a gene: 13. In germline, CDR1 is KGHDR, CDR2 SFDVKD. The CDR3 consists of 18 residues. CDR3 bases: TGTGCCACCAGTGACCCTGGGAGGCAGGGGGCTTCCACCGGGGAGCTGTTTTTT. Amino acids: CATSDPGRQGASTGELFF.

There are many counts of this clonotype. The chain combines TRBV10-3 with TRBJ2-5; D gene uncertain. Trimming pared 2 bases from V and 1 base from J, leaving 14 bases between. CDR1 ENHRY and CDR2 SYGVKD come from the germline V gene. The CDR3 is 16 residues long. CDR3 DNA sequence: TGTGCCATCAGTGAGGGGGATTACAGCTTCCAAGAGACCCAGTACTTC. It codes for CAISEGDYSFQETQYF.

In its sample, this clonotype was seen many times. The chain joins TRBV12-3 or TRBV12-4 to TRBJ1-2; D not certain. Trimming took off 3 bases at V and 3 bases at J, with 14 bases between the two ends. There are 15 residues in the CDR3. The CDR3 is CASSFAGSGDYGYTF. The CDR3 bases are TGTGCCAGCAGTTTCGCAGGAAGTGGGGACTATGGCTACACCTTC.

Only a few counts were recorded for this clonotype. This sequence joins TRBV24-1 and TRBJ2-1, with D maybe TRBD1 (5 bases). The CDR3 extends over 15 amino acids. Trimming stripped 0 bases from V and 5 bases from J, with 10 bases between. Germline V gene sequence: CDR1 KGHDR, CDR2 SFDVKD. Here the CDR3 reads CATSDLWGVNNEQFF. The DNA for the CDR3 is TGTGCCACCAGTGATTTGTGGGGCGTTAACAATGAGCAGTTCTTC.

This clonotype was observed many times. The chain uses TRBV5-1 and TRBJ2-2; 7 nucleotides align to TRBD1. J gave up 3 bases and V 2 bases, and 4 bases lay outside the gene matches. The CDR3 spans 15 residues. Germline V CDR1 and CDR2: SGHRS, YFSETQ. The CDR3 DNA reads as TGCGCCAGCAGCTTTGACAGGGCACACACCGGGGAGCTGTTTTTT. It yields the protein CASSFDRAHTGELFF.

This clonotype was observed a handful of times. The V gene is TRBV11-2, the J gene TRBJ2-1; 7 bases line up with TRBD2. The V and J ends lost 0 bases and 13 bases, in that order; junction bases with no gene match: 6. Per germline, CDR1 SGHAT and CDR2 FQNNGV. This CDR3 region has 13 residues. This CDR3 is CASSLEGAGPQFF. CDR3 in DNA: TGTGCCAGCAGCTTAGAAGGAGCGGGACCCCAGTTCTTC.

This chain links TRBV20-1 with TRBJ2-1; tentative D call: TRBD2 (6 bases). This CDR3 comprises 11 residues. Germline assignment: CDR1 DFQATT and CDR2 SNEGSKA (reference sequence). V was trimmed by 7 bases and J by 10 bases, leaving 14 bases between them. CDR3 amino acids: CSGVGGREQFF. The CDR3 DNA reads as TGCAGTGGCGTGGGGGGAAGGGAGCAGTTCTTC.

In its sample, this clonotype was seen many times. CDR3 sequence (DNA): TGTGCCAGCAGTCCACGAGTCGTGACAGCCTCCTACGAGCAGTACTTC. This gives the protein CASSPRVVTASYEQYF. The gene calls are TRBV27 and TRBJ2-7; TRBD1 might be the D (5 bases). The CDR3 runs 16 residues. Trimming removed 5 bases from V and 0 bases from J, with 17 bases in between. The germline V gene encodes CDR1 MNHEY and CDR2 SMNVEV (reference sequence).

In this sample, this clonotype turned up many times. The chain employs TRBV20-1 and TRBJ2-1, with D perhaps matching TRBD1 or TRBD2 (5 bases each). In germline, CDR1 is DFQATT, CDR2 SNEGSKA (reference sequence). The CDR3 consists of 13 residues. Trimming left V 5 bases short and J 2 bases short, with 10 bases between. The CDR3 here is CSASGTPYNEQFF. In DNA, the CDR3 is TGCAGTGCTTCCGGGACCCCCTACAATGAGCAGTTCTTC.

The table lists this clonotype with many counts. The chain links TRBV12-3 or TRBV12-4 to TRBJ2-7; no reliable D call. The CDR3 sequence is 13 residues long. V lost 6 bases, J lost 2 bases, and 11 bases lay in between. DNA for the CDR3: TGTGCCAGCAGCCCCGGGTCCCCCTACGAGCAGTACTTC. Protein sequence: CASSPGSPYEQYF.

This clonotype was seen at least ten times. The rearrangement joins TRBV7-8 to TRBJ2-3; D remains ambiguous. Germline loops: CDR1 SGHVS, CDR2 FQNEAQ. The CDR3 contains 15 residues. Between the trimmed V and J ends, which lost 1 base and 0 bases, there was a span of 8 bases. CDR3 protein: CASSLEGPSTDTQYF. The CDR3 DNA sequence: TGTGCCAGCAGCTTAGAGGGCCCTAGCACAGATACGCAGTATTTT.

Written as DNA, the CDR3 is TGTGCCAGCAGCTTATTGGCGAGAATTTCCTACAATGAGCAGTTCTTC. Translating gives CASSLLARISYNEQFF. The chain links TRBV7-2 to TRBJ2-1; D is unresolved. V shed 2 bases and J shed 1 base, with 12 bases lying between them. The CDR3 is made up of 16 amino acids. Germline CDR1 and CDR2: SGHTA and FQGNSA.